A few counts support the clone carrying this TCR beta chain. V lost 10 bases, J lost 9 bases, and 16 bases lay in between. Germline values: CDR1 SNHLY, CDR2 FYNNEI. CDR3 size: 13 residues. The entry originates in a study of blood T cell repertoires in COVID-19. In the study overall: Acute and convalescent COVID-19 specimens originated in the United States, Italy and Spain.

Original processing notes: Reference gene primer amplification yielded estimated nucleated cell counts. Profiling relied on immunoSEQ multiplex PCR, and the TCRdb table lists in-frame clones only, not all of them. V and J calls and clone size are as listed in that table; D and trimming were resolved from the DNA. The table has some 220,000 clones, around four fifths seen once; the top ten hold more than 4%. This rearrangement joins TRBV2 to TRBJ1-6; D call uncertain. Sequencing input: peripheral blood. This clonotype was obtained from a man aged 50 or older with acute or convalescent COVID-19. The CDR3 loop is CATLRTGSSPLHF. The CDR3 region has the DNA TGTGCCACCCTAAGAACGGGAAGTTCACCCCTCCACTTT.